This TCR beta chain appears in the sequencing data of a study of early T cells in non-severe SARS-CoV-2 infection. In TCRdb, the 5' RACE reads were re-called with MiXCR into one record per CDR3 protein. The table includes about 71,000 distinct CDR3 sequences, under 15% detected once. Germline V gene sequence: CDR1 DFQATT, CDR2 SNEGSKA (reference sequence). CDR3 size: 15 residues. Trimming cost V 6 bases and J 7 bases; bases outside gene matches: 13. The chain couples TRBV20-1 to TRBJ2-2, with 8 bases that match TRBD2. The sample in question was whole blood, obtained at baseline. The sequence came from an adult who was a healthcare worker with PCR-confirmed SARS-CoV-2 infection or an uninfected control (not recorded which). CDR3 nucleotide sequence: TGCAGTGCCAGGGGACCGGGGGGGCCTATCGGGGAGCTGTTTTTT. Amino acid sequence: CSARGPGGPIGELFF.